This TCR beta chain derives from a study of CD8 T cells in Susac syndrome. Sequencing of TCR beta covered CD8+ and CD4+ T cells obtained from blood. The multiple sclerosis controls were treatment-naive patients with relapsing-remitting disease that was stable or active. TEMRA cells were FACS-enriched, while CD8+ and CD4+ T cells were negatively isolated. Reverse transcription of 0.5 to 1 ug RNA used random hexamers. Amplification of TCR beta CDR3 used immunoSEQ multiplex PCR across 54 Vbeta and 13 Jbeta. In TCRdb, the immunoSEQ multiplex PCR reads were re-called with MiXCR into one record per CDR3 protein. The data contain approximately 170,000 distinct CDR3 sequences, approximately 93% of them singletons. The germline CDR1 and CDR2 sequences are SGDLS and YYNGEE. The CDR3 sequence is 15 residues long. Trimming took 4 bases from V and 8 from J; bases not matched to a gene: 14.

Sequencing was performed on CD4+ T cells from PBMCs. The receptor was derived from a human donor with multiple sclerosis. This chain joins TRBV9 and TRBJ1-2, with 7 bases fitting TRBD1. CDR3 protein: CASSPRQGPPVGYTF. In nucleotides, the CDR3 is TGTGCCAGCAGCCCCCGACAGGGCCCACCGGTGGGCTACACCTTC.